This T cell receptor (beta chain) is drawn from a study of shared clonotypes between healthy human individuals. Study-wide results and limits: In contrast to clonotypes shared by all four donors, non-shared clonotypes had lower generation probabilities.

The CDR3 extends over 13 amino acids. V lost 11 bases to trimming and J lost 1 base, with 14 bases between them. From germline, CDR1 is MNHEY and CDR2 SMNVEV (reference sequence). Worth noting for this clone: Its antigen remains unknown.

This was a deep-level run. Produced via immunoSEQ multiplex PCR; TCRdb's table is partial and in-frame only. Of roughly 2.6 million clones listed, approximately 90% are singletons. The V call is TRBV27, the J call TRBJ1-2; TRBD1 might be the D (5 bases). This TCR derives from a man aged 18-30 years in good health. Sequenced material: naive CD4+ T cells sorted from blood. Subset noted: CD45RA+ positively selected. The CDR3 loop reads CASRGVLNYGYTF. CDR3 sequence (DNA): TGTGCCTCACGGGGGGTTCTTAACTATGGCTACACCTTC.